Below, 26 T cell receptor beta chains from the same sample are listed, as sequenced in a study of T and B cells in COVID-19 patients. From blood, roughly 240-550 ng of genomic DNA served as TRB template. Multiplex PCR with BIOMED2 TRB-A/B primer pools amplified TRB rearrangements. MiXCR was run by TCRdb on the multiplex PCR reads, yielding one entry per CDR3 protein. The sample consists of just over 7,000 distinct CDR3 sequences, approximately 22% of them appearing once. The sequenced sample consisted of blood. These receptors came from a human donor who had recovered from COVID-19.

This clonotype was detected ten times or more. The J gene is TRBJ1-6, the V gene TRBV5-5; possible D gene TRBD1, 5 bases. Trimming pared 4 bases from V and 1 base from J, leaving 9 bases between. Germline CDR1 SGHKS, CDR2 YYEKEE (reference sequence). CDR3 length equals 15 residues. This CDR3 is CASSAGGSYNSPLHF. The CDR3, as DNA: TGTGCCAGCAGCGCGGGGGGTTCCTATAATTCACCCCTCCACTTT. The variable domain in full, completed from reference TRBV5-5 and TRBJ1-6, reads DAGVTQSPTHLIKTRGQQVTLRCSPISGHKSVSWYQQVLGQGPQFIFQYYEKEERGRGNFPDRFSARQFPNYSSELNVNALLLGDSALYLCASSAGGSYNSPLHFGNGTRLTVT.

The rearrangement links TRBV5-1 to TRBJ1-1, with D possibly being TRBD1 (6 bases). Germline values: CDR1 SGHRS, CDR2 YFSETQ. There are 13 residues in the CDR3. Trimming cost V 2 bases and J 9 bases, with 14 bases left between them. The CDR3 protein is CASSLSGAEKAFF. The CDR3 DNA reads as TGCGCCAGCAGCTTATCAGGGGCAGAGAAAGCTTTCTTT.

Within the sample, this clonotype is medium-sized. The CDR3 spells CASIQGGNQPQHF. CDR3 nucleotide sequence: TGTGCCAGTATTCAGGGGGGCAATCAGCCCCAGCATTTT. The gene calls are TRBV19 and TRBJ1-5, with 7 nucleotides matching TRBD1. Trimming cost V 7 bases and J 2 bases; bases outside gene matches: 2. The CDR3 runs to 13 residues. Germline loops: CDR1 LNHDA, CDR2 SQIVND (reference sequence).

J is TRBJ2-5 and V is TRBV19; D is tentatively TRBD1 or TRBD2 (7 bases each). Germline CDR1 and CDR2: LNHDA and SQIVND (reference sequence). The CDR3 length is 16 residues. Trimming left V 7 bases short and J 1 base short, with 19 bases between. This CDR3 reads CASTERGRGPQETQYF. The CDR3 DNA follows: TGTGCCAGTACCGAGAGGGGGCGGGGGCCCCAAGAGACCCAGTACTTC.

The chain has TRBV27 and TRBJ2-3; D unclear. The V gene lost 6 bases and the J gene lost 3 bases, with 7 bases spanning the gap. Per the germline V gene, CDR1 is MNHEY and CDR2 is SMNVEV (reference sequence). The CDR3 has 12 amino acids. CDR3: CASRAGTDTQYF. The DNA for the CDR3 is TGTGCCAGCAGGGCCGGGACAGATACGCAGTATTTT.

This chain uses TRBV5-1 with TRBJ1-2; 7 bases align to TRBD1. The CDR3 runs to 13 residues. V dropped 4 bases and J dropped 6; count of bases not matched to a gene: 6. Germline assignment: CDR1 SGHRS and CDR2 YFSETQ. This chain's CDR3 is CASSLNDRDGYTF. Written as DNA, the CDR3 is TGCGCCAGCAGCCTTAACGACAGGGATGGCTACACCTTC.

This clonotype qualifies as medium-sized. This sequence joins TRBV6-5 and TRBJ2-1; D unclear. With 6 bases removed from V and 4 bases from J, the gap between germline ends came to 4 bases. Germline CDR1 MNHEY, CDR2 SVGAGI. The CDR3 length is 11 residues. CDR3 nucleotides: TGTGCCAGCAGCCTATACAATGAGCAGTTCTTC. Residues: CASSLYNEQFF.

The genes are TRBV6-5 and TRBJ2-7; the match to TRBD1 covers 10 bases. With V trimmed by 4 bases and J by 3 bases, 6 bases remained unmatched. Germline values: CDR1 MNHEY, CDR2 SVGAGI. This CDR3 comprises 15 residues. CDR3 amino acids: CASSSGTGEIYEQYF. CDR3 coding DNA: TGTGCCAGCAGTTCCGGGACAGGGGAGATCTACGAGCAGTACTTC.

By share, this clonotype counts as medium-sized. The chain has TRBV12-3 or TRBV12-4 and TRBJ2-5, with TRBD1 matching over 8 bases. Trimming cost V 3 bases and J 4 bases; bases outside gene matches: 1. The CDR3 has 13 residues. This chain's CDR3 is CASSLDRAETQYF. The CDR3 nucleotides read TGTGCCAGCAGTTTGGACAGGGCAGAGACCCAGTACTTC.

This clonotype is judged medium-sized. The rearrangement joins TRBV18 to TRBJ2-2; the match to TRBD1 covers 10 bases. The V gene's germline CDR1 is KGHSH and CDR2 LQKENI. V lost 4 bases and J lost 4; bases outside the gene matches: 3. The CDR3 sequence is 15 residues long. CDR3 coding DNA: TGTGCCAGCTCACTCTGGACAGGGGGCACCGGGGAGCTGTTTTTT. Amino acid sequence: CASSLWTGGTGELFF. Drawing the rest from reference TRBV18 and TRBJ2-2, the complete variable domain is NAGVMQNPRHLVRRRGQEARLRCSPMKGHSHVYWYRQLPEEGLKFMVYLQKENIIDESGMPKERFSAEFPKEGPSILRIQQVVRGDSAAYFCASSLWTGGTGELFFGEGSRLTVL.

V gene TRBV7-9 combines with J gene TRBJ1-2; D is perhaps TRBD1 (5 bases). The CDR3 has 17 residues. The V gene's germline CDR1 is SEHNR and CDR2 FQNEAQ (reference sequence). V was trimmed by 5 bases and J by 0 bases, leaving 19 bases between them. CDR3: CASSPGTGVLSNYGYTF. For the CDR3, the DNA is TGTGCCAGCAGCCCAGGGACGGGGGTTTTGTCTAACTATGGCTACACCTTC.

This clonotype appeared many times. The chain combines TRBV6-2 or TRBV6-3 with TRBJ2-5; D gene uncertain. CDR3 length equals 13 residues. The germline V gene encodes CDR1 MNHEY and CDR2 SVGEGT. V gave up 10 bases and J gave up 4 bases, with 16 bases separating them. The CDR3, as DNA: TGTGCCACCGCCGTTGGGAAAATAGAGACCCAGTACTTC. This gives the protein CATAVGKIETQYF.

In its sample, this clonotype was seen many times. The chain combines TRBV6-5 with TRBJ1-1; TRBD1 matches at 12 bases. After removal of 6 bases from V and 11 bases from J, the junction contained 10 bases not matched to a gene. Germline V gene data show CDR1 as MNHEY and CDR2 as SVGAGI. The CDR3 sequence is 14 residues long. This chain's CDR3 is CASREGTGGLLAFF. The CDR3 DNA sequence: TGTGCCAGCAGGGAAGGGACAGGGGGCCTACTCGCTTTCTTT.

This clonotype has more than one count but fewer than ten. The rearrangement links TRBV6-1 to TRBJ1-5; D ambiguous. V gave up 7 bases and J gave up 5 bases, with 21 bases separating them. Germline CDR1 reads MNHNS; CDR2 reads SASEGT. The CDR3 totals 16 residues. Here the CDR3 reads CASTPRGVTGDQPQHF. DNA for the CDR3: TGTGCCAGCACTCCTCGGGGAGTGACCGGAGATCAGCCCCAGCATTTT.

The chain links TRBV19 to TRBJ2-3, with 13 bases lining up with TRBD2. Germline lookup yields CDR1 LNHDA and CDR2 SQIVND (reference sequence). The J segment lost 4 bases and the V segment lost 5 bases, leaving 6 bases of the junction unmatched. The CDR3 has 16 residues. CDR3 in amino acids: CASSSTSGGRADTQYF. The CDR3 coding sequence is TGTGCCAGTAGTTCGACTAGCGGGGGGAGGGCAGATACGCAGTATTTT.

This clonotype is deemed medium-sized. The chain uses TRBV11-1 and TRBJ1-1, with D perhaps matching TRBD1 (6 bases). The V end was cut by 3 bases, the J end by 4 bases, with 12 bases between. Germline CDR1 and CDR2: SGHAT and FQDESV (reference sequence). This CDR3 is built from 14 residues. The CDR3 DNA follows: TGTGCCAGCAGCTTTGGACAGCAAGGCACTGAAGCTTTCTTT. Protein product: CASSFGQQGTEAFF. Full variable domain (missing parts from reference TRBV11-1 and TRBJ1-1): EAEVAQSPRYKITEKSQAVAFWCDPISGHATLYWYRQILGQGPELLVQFQDESVVDDSQLPKDRFSAERLKGVDSTLKIQPAELGDSAMYLCASSFGQQGTEAFFGQGTRLTVV.

The table lists this clonotype with a few counts. The chain couples TRBV30 to TRBJ1-1, with TRBD1 identical over 8 bases. J gave up 1 base and V 4 bases, and 8 bases lay outside the gene matches. Germline CDR1 and CDR2: GTSNPN and SVGIG (reference sequence). The CDR3 sequence is 15 residues long. CDR3 residues: CAWTPGTGGNTEAFF. CDR3 bases: TGTGCCTGGACCCCCGGGACAGGTGGGAACACTGAAGCTTTCTTT. The entire variable domain, with the rest obtained from reference TRBV30 and TRBJ1-1, is as follows: SQTIHQWPATLVQPVGSPLSLECTVEGTSNPNLYWYRQAAGRGLQLLFYSVGIGQISSEVPQNLSASRPQDRQFILSSKKLLLSDSGFYLCAWTPGTGGNTEAFFGQGTRLTVV.

This clonotype came up many times. V is TRBV12-3 or TRBV12-4 and J is TRBJ2-2; D is unresolved. CDR3 size: 14 residues. V lost 1 base, J lost 6 bases, and 9 bases lay in between. This chain's CDR3 is CASSLVSIPGELFF. The CDR3 DNA reads TGTGCCAGCAGTTTAGTATCGATCCCCGGGGAGCTGTTTTTT.

The table lists this clonotype with many counts. The J gene is TRBJ1-3, the V gene TRBV6-1, with D hard to call. Germline values: CDR1 MNHNS, CDR2 SASEGT. The CDR3 is 15 amino acids. The V end was cut by 4 bases, the J end by 0 bases, with 10 bases between. Here the CDR3 DNA reads TGTGCCAGCAGTGGAGAGGGTCTCTCTGGAAACACCATATATTTT. Its translation is CASSGEGLSGNTIYF.

The J gene is TRBJ2-7, the V gene TRBV20-1; 10 bases are shared with TRBD1. V lost 4 bases and J lost 2; bases outside the gene matches: 8. CDR3 length equals 15 residues. CDR1 and CDR2 from the germline V gene are DFQATT and SNEGSKA (reference sequence). The CDR3 DNA reads TGCAGTGCTACCCACCGGGACAGGGGAACCTACGAGCAGTACTTC. It specifies CSATHRDRGTYEQYF.

This chain joins TRBV12-5 and TRBJ2-3; D gene unclear. The CDR3 has 14 amino acids. Trimming left V 2 bases short and J 7 bases short, with 13 bases between. The germline V gene encodes CDR1 LGHNT and CDR2 FRNRAP. CDR3 protein: CASGLSGVGNTQYF. The CDR3 DNA follows: TGTGCTAGTGGTTTGTCTGGGGTGGGTAATACGCAGTATTTT.

The count of this clonotype is one. V is TRBV6-5 and J is TRBJ2-3; 7 bases line up with TRBD1. Germline-derived CDR1 and CDR2 are MNHEY and SVGAGI. The CDR3 loop spans 15 amino acids. The ends lost 2 bases at V and 11 bases at J; junction bases unmatched: 13. The CDR3 nucleotides read TGTGCCAGCAGTTACGGGACAGCTCCTAGTGAGGTGCAGTATTTT. Translated: CASSYGTAPSEVQYF.

This clonotype qualifies as medium-sized. The V and J genes are TRBV6-1 and TRBJ2-1; 12 bases are shared with TRBD2. The germline V gene encodes CDR1 MNHNS and CDR2 SASEGT. V trimming: 5 bases; J trimming: 8 bases; junction bases outside the gene matches: 10. The CDR3 totals 16 residues. DNA for the CDR3: TGTGCCAGCAGTTCCAGATGGGCTAGCGGGGGGGATGAGCAGTTCTTC. Encoded protein: CASSSRWASGGDEQFF.

This clonotype is termed medium-sized. The chain carries TRBV29-1 and TRBJ1-1; D not resolved. From germline, CDR1 is SQVTM and CDR2 ANQGSEA. V was shortened by 5 bases and J by 2 bases, with 15 bases between the two germline ends. The CDR3 is made up of 14 amino acids. CDR3 sequence (DNA): TGCAGCGTTAGCAACGGGATAACTAACACTGAAGCTTTCTTT. This translates into CSVSNGITNTEAFF. The variable domain in full, completed from reference TRBV29-1 and TRBJ1-1, reads SAVISQKPSRDICQRGTSLTIQCQVDSQVTMMFWYRQQPGQSLTLIATANQGSEATYESGFVIDKFPISRPNLTFSTLTVSNMSPEDSSIYLCSVSNGITNTEAFFGQGTRLTVV.

The chain couples TRBV28 to TRBJ1-1; D gene ambiguous. V dropped 2 bases and J dropped 4 bases, with 5 bases sitting between them. In germline, CDR1 is MDHEN, CDR2 SYDVKM. The length of the CDR3 is 12 residues. CDR3 nucleotides: TGTGCCAGCAGTTTACCGGGCACTGAAGCTTTCTTT. Its protein product is CASSLPGTEAFF.

Relative to its sample, this clonotype is medium-sized. The chain has TRBV5-6 and TRBJ2-6; unclear D gene. Germline CDR1 and CDR2: SGHDT and YYEEEE. Trimming took off 0 bases at V and 0 bases at J, with 10 bases between the two ends. CDR3 length: 17 amino acids. This CDR3 reads CASSLGALNSGANVLTF. In nucleotides, the CDR3 is TGTGCCAGCAGCTTGGGAGCGTTAAACTCTGGGGCCAACGTCCTGACTTTC. The full variable domain, in which reference TRBV5-6 and TRBJ2-6 provide the parts outside the CDR3, is DAGVTQSPTHLIKTRGQQVTLRCSPKSGHDTVSWYQQALGQGPQFIFQYYEEEERQRGNFPDRFSGHQFPNYSSELNVNALLLGDSALYLCASSLGALNSGANVLTFGAGSRLTVL.